A single sample gave rise to the 3 T cell receptor beta chains below, sequenced in a study of T cell responses to AZD1222 COVID-19 vaccine. Clones were read by immunoSEQ multiplex PCR, and TCRdb kept only the in-frame ones, dropping some. The sample holds approximately 100,000 clones; roughly 87% are singletons and the top ten take 15% to 20%. The source material was peripheral blood, sampled on day 0 of AZD1222 vaccination. Every receptor here comes from an adult in good health.

The V and J genes are TRBV28 and TRBJ2-7, with 8 bases lining up with TRBD2. CDR1 MDHEN and CDR2 SYDVKM come from the germline V gene. Trimming removed 5 bases from V and 3 bases from J; junction bases left unmatched: 9. CDR3 size: 15 residues. The CDR3 region has the DNA TGTGCCAGCAGTACTATCGGGGGGGCCGACTACGAGCAGTACTTC. Translation: CASSTIGGADYEQYF.

The V call is TRBV5-4, the J call TRBJ1-4; TRBD1 might be the D (5 bases). This CDR3 is 14 amino acids long. The V and J ends lost 6 bases and 0 bases respectively, with 9 bases between them. The germline V gene has CDR1 SGHNT and CDR2 YYREEE (reference sequence). In nucleotides, the CDR3 is TGTGCCAGCACAACAGGCGCAACTAATGAAAAACTGTTTTTT. Encoded protein: CASTTGATNEKLFF.

The chain couples TRBV7-3 to TRBJ1-1; D gene ambiguous. CDR1 and CDR2 from the germline V gene are SGHTA and FQGTGA. The CDR3 consists of 13 residues. V was trimmed by 1 base and J by 13 bases, leaving 16 bases between them. The CDR3 sequence: CASSLMGGQKGFF. The CDR3 coding sequence is TGTGCCAGCAGCTTAATGGGCGGGCAGAAGGGTTTCTTT. The full variable domain, in which reference TRBV7-3 and TRBJ1-1 provide the parts outside the CDR3, is GAGVSQTPSNKVTEKGKYVELRCDPISGHTALYWYRQSLGQGPEFLIYFQGTGAADDSGLPNDRFFAVRPEGSVSTLKIQRTERGDSAVYLCASSLMGGQKGFFGQGTRLTVV.